This TCR beta chain was observed in a study of blood T cell repertoires in COVID-19. About the study: Nucleic acid was either cDNA or gDNA, and it came from T cells, B-cell-depleted T cells, or PBMCs.

TCRdb's copy holds only in-frame clones and misses some; the assay was immunoSEQ multiplex PCR. The profile shows more than 100,000 clones, roughly 88% of them singletons. CDR1 is SGHNT and CDR2 is YENEEA in the germline V gene. V gave up 4 bases and J gave up 2 bases; unmatched junction bases: 4. This CDR3 has 16 amino acids. Sample: peripheral blood. The sequence derives from a man between 70 and 80 years old with active COVID-19. V gene TRBV11-3 combines with J gene TRBJ2-1, with TRBD2 identical over 11 bases. DNA of the CDR3: TGTGCCAGCAGCTCGACGACTAGCGGGACCTACAATGAGCAGTTCTTC. Residues: CASSSTTSGTYNEQFF.